Described below is a single TCR beta chain sequence and its context. In this sample, this clonotype turned up many times. There is no known antigen for this receptor. No per-base quality is available; no much larger clone lies one base away. This was a case-control study nested in a cohort of healthcare workers in London, UK, who had nasopharyngeal swab PCR tests and blood samples taken every week. Healthcare workers were recruited between 23 and 31 March 2020, during the week of the UK lockdown, and were followed weekly for up to roughly 15 weeks. These data are taken from a study of early T cells in non-severe SARS-CoV-2 infection (dated by TCRdb to the early 2020s). Study-wide context: Bulk RNA from unsorted whole blood was used for TCR sequencing, so alpha and beta chains could not be paired.

Library generation was performed with 5' RACE. The instrument given in TCRdb is NextSeq 500. To correct for sequencing error and PCR bias, the TCR library protocol tagged individual cDNA molecules with unique molecular identifiers. Both TCR alpha and beta chains were sequenced, and tight co-correlation was observed between alpha and beta sequence abundances in each sample. The study's processing was this. V gene, J gene and CDR3 annotation of TCR sequences was performed with Decombinator V4. Expanded TCRs were defined as changing significantly between any two time points under a Poisson model with p below 0.0001. Abundances of TCRs were expressed as counts per million after normalisation to the total number of TCRs sequenced in each sample. MAIT TCRs were defined by TRAV1-2 paired with TRAJ12, TRAJ20 or TRAJ33, and iNKT TCRs by TRAV10 paired with TRAJ18. VDJdb, accessed 1 November 2021, was searched for CMV, EBV and SARS-CoV-2 annotated TCRs, with TCRs annotated for multiple antigens excluded. TCRdb trimmed the raw reads at Q25, called clones with MiXCR and kept productive beta chains. One record per CDR3 amino acid sequence lists the most common genes and DNA. The V and J calls and clone size are TCRdb's, not the authors'. In all, the sample holds around 100,000 distinct CDR3 sequences, and 16% of those were seen once. The ten largest account for 1.3% of the sample.

Deletion took 6 bases off V and 6 bases off J, with a span of 18 bases between the germline ends. The germline V gene (reference sequence) gives CDR1 as MNHEY and CDR2 as SMNVEV. The CDR3, cysteine through phenylalanine, is 14 amino acids long. Solely the CDR3 DNA is kept, with 42 bases framed from the first base. The paper as a whole reports these results and caveats: VDJdb matching was skewed toward anti-spike CD8 responses and likely underestimated virus-specific expansions, missing private and CD4 specificities.

This chain joins TRBV27 to TRBJ2-7, with a weak D call of TRBD2 (5 bases match). The TCR sequence derives from an adult who was a healthcare worker with PCR-confirmed SARS-CoV-2 infection or an uninfected control (not recorded which). Sequences were obtained from whole blood. The DNA sequence is as follows: TGTGCCAGCAGCTCCCTCGGGCGAGAGGGCGAGCAGTACTTC. Translated, it gives CASSSLGREGEQYF.